The present TCR beta chain was sequenced within a study of shared clonotypes between healthy human individuals. In the original analysis: Filtering was not the same, since immunoSEQ gave junction-only sequences without quality scores. Method: immunoSEQ multiplex PCR; TCRdb's copy keeps in-frame clones and lacks some. The V and J calls and clone size were taken over from that table, and D and trimming were inferred from the DNA. The sample holds approximately 2,000,000 clones, less than 95% seen once. As regards this clone: Its antigen remains unidentified.

Study findings and constraints: The four-donor shared clonotypes exceeded non-shared clonotypes in generation probability, with non-shared ones scoring lower.

V was clipped by 4 bases and J by 4 bases; unmatched bases: 7. The CDR3 has 15 amino acids. Germline V gene sequence: CDR1 MNHEY, CDR2 SMNVEV (reference sequence). The clonotype was recovered from a man younger than 30 in good health. Some clones in this sample may be carry-over from other donors' samples. The sequenced sample consisted of naive CD4+ T cells from PBMCs. The subset: CD45RA+ positively selected. The chain employs TRBV27 and TRBJ2-7, with TRBD1 matching over 10 bases. The CDR3 DNA reads as TGTGCCAGCAGTTCCCCGGGACAGGGGAGATACGAGCAGTACTTC. Its translation is CASSSPGQGRYEQYF.